A single sample gave rise to the 2 T cell receptor beta chains below, sequenced in a study of cytomegalovirus exposure and HLA in healthy donors. The primer mix had 60 Vbeta and 13 Jbeta primers. Method: immunoSEQ multiplex PCR; TCRdb's copy keeps in-frame clones and lacks some. Of around 52,000 clones in the sample, about 86% were seen once. The sequenced material came from PBMCs. These receptors were collected from a man aged 40-49 years in good health and CMV-seronegative.

The chain uses TRBV27 and TRBJ1-1; D is unclear. Per germline, CDR1 MNHEY and CDR2 SMNVEV (reference sequence). This CDR3 has 13 residues. Trimming removed 4 bases at V and 11 bases at J, with 17 bases between. The CDR3 protein is CASSSFGGGLAFF. CDR3 nucleotides: TGTGCCAGCAGTTCCTTCGGTGGAGGGCTCGCTTTCTTT.

CDR3 in amino acids: CASSVASGETYEQYF. CDR3 DNA sequence: TGTGCCAGCAGCGTAGCTAGCGGGGAAACCTACGAGCAGTACTTC. The chain recombines TRBV9 with TRBJ2-7, with 9 bases that match TRBD2. CDR3 size: 15 residues. Germline CDR1 reads SGDLS; CDR2 reads YYNGEE. With V trimmed by 0 bases and J by 2 bases, 3 bases remained unmatched.